Below, one T cell receptor beta chain is given with its context. TCRdb's table, derived via immunoSEQ multiplex PCR, lists solely in-frame clones and lacks some. In the table there are a few hundred thousand clones, around 89% of which are singletons. This record belongs to a study of blood T cell repertoires in COVID-19. Study in general: The United States, Italy and Spain were the sources of the acute and convalescent COVID-19 samples.

V lost 7 bases and J lost 4; bases outside the gene matches: 7. CDR3 length: 14 amino acids. Germline CDR1 and CDR2: SGHTA and FQGNSA. The sequence was obtained from a woman aged 45 to 65 with active or convalescent COVID-19. This chain links TRBV7-2 with TRBJ2-3, with TRBD1 matching 8 bases. Sequencing was performed on peripheral blood. CDR3 residues: CASTSRQGPDTQYF. CDR3 nucleotides: TGTGCCAGCACCTCAAGACAGGGGCCAGATACGCAGTATTTT.